This T cell receptor (beta chain) was identified during a study of T cells in Graves' hyperthyroidism and ophthalmopathy. Study as a whole: The initial diagnosis was the point when peripheral blood was collected, ahead of any treatment.

There are many counts of this clonotype. Its antigen is unidentified. General study findings and limits: The model's output predicted ophthalmopathy at a median of about 6.5 months prior to onset. In blood, most of the thyroid clonotypes expanded above 0.001 were also present.

For the diagnoses, clinical symptoms, serum thyroxine and TRAb, thyroid ultrasound and orbital computed tomography were used. The source material, RNA transcripts, was used to amplify TCR beta CDR3 regions. The HTBI primer set drove a first-round RT-PCR of the TCR CDR3. In TCRdb, the multiplex PCR reads were re-called with MiXCR into one record per CDR3 protein. The sample shows 400,000 to 600,000 distinct CDR3 sequences, about 15% of them seen only once. With 5 bases clipped from V and 7 bases from J, the junction kept 7 bases outside the gene matches. The V gene's germline CDR1 is SGHAT and CDR2 FQNNGV. CDR3 size: 14 residues.

The source material was blood. The TCR originated in a woman between 25 and 40 years old with Graves' ophthalmopathy. This rearrangement joins TRBV11-2 to TRBJ2-3, with 9 bases fitting TRBD2. The CDR3 nucleotides are TGTGCCAGCAGCCAGGGACTAGCAGATAATACGCAGTATTTT. This encodes CASSQGLADNTQYF.